This entry describes one T cell receptor beta chain. Its target is unknown. The entry originates in a study of identifying expanded T cells in peripheral blood. J lost 4 bases, V lost 4 bases, and 8 bases had no gene match. Germline V lookup: CDR1 MNHNS, CDR2 SASEGT. This CDR3 contains 17 residues. Collection occurred without any documented infections or immune events in donors. Generated by immunoSEQ multiplex PCR, the TCRdb table keeps only in-frame clones and is missing some. The sample consists of 50,000 to 65,000 clones, roughly four fifths of them appearing once. Study findings and constraints: Differentially abundant clones: about 1.3 between replicates, 16.4 at approximately two weeks, 19 to 20 at four. Roughly two-week clone count variance significantly increased as total template count grew.

Sequenced: blood. This sequence joins TRBV6-1 and TRBJ2-5; 14 bases fit TRBD2. The clonotype comes from a person aged 18-70 years in good health. The CDR3 loop is CASSAQTSGGAGETQYF. The CDR3, as DNA: TGTGCCAGCAGTGCTCAGACTAGCGGGGGGGCAGGAGAGACCCAGTACTTC.